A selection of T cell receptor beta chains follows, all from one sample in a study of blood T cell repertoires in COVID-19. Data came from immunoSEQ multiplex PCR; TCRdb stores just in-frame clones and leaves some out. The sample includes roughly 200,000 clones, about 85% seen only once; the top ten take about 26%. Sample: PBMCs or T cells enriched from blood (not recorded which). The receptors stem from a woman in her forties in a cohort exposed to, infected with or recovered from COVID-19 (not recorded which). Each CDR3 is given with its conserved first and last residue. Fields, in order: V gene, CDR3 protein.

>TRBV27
CASSFRQGTNTEAFF
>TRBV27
CASSLWPGGGYNSPLHF
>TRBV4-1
CASSQRPQETQYF
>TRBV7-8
CASSFSTGYNEQFF
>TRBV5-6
CASSLTGENQPQHF
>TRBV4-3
CASSQDSWTADTQYF
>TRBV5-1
CASSPGTGGIETQYF
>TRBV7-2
CASSYAGGPQYEQYF
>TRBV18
CASSPQGNSNQPQHF
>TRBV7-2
CASSLVTHRVGAFF
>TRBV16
CASSQTASGRGTGELFF
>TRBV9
CASSVLGTRTDTQYF
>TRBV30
CAWRSGSTDTQYF
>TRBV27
CASSSLGVMTEAFF
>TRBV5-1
CASSLVPGGGETQYF
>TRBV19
CASSMGQGIAEAFF
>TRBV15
CATSRVADTQYF
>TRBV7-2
CASSLTSGRLDTQYF
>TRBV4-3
CASSQDGGGSQETQYF
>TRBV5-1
CASSLFSDRANEKLFF
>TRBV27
CASSRRGGNYGYTF
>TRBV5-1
CASSTTEHPKLSEAFF
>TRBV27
CASRGLVWETQYF
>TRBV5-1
CASSFFDSSSLEQYF
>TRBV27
CASRITRGQKLFF